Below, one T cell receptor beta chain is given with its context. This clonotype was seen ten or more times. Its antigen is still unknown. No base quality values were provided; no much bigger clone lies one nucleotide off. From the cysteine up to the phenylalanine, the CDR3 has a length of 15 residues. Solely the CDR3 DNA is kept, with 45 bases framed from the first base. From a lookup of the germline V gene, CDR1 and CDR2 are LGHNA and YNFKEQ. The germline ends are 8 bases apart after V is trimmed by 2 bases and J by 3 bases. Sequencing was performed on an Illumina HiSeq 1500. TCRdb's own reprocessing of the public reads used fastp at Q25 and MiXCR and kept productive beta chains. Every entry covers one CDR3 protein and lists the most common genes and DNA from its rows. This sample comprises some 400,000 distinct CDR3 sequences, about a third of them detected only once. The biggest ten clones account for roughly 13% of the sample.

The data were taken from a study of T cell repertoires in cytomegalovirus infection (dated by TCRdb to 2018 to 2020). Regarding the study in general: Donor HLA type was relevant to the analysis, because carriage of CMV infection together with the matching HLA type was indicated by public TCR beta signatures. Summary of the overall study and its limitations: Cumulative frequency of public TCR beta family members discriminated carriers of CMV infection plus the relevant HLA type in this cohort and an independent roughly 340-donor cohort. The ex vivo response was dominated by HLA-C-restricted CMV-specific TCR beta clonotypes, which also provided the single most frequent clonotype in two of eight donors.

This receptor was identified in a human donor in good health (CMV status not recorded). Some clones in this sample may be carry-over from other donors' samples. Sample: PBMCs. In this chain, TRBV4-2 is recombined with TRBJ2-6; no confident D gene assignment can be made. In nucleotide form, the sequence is TGTGCCAGCAGCCAACTTAGGGATGGGGCCAACGTCCTGACTTTC. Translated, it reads CASSQLRDGANVLTF.